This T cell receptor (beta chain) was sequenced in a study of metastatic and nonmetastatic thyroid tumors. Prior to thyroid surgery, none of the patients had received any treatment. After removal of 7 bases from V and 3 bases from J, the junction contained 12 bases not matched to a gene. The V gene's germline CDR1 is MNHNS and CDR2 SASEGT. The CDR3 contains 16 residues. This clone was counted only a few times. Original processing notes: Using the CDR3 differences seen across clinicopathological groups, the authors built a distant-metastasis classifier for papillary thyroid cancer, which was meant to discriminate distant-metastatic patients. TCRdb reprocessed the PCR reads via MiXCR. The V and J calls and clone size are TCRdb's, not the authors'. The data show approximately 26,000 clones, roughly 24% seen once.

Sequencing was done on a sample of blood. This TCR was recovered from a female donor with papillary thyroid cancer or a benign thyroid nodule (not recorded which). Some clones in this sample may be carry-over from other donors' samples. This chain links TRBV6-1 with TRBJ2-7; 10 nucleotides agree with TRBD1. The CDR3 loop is CASITPGQGTIYEQYF. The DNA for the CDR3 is TGTGCCAGCATCACCCCGGGACAGGGGACGATCTACGAGCAGTACTTC.